This TCR beta chain appears in the sequencing data of a study of metastatic and nonmetastatic thyroid tumors. Study in general: Malignant thyroid and benign thyroid patients provided blood and tumor or nodule tissue whose repertoires were compared.

This CDR3 region has 14 residues. The germline CDR1 and CDR2 sequences are MNHEY and SVGEGT. Trimming cost V 5 bases and J 6 bases; bases outside gene matches: 6. This clone has a handful of counts. Its antigen remains unidentified. No treatment had been given to any patient before thyroid surgery. Study results and limitations: For both blood and tumor, malignant thyroid tumors reportedly showed significantly higher TCR beta diversity than benign nodules did.

Study processing details: To classify distant metastasis in papillary thyroid cancer, a model was built from CDR3 differences across clinicopathological groups. MiXCR was used by TCRdb to re-call the PCR reads. TCRdb, rather than the study authors, made the V and J calls. The sample has about 4,900 clones; 28% are singletons. The origin of this receptor is a female donor with papillary thyroid cancer or a benign thyroid nodule (not recorded which). Some clones in this sample may be carry-over from other donors' samples. The chain uses TRBV6-2 or TRBV6-3 and TRBJ2-7; TRBD2 agrees at 11 bases. The sequencing input was adjacent normal tissue. The CDR3 DNA reads as TGTGCCAGCAGTCTTAGCGGGAGGGTCGGCGAGCAGTACTTC. Protein: CASSLSGRVGEQYF.